Shown below are 4 T cell receptor beta chains from a single sample sequenced in a study of PD-1 blockade in classical Hodgkin lymphoma. The time point denotes: cycle 4 day 1 (C4D1), after 6 weeks of nivolumab. The patients all showed relapse after autologous stem cell transplantation, while their brentuximab vedotin exposure varied. CD4+ T cells were purified from thawed PBMCs by negative selection. Measured with immunoSEQ multiplex PCR; TCRdb has only the in-frame clones, and not every one. The repertoire holds 25,000 to 30,000 clones, with about 86% as singletons. Sequenced here: CD4+ T cells from blood, sampled before the fourth cycle of nivolumab. The receptors derive from a human donor with classical Hodgkin lymphoma.

This clone has a handful of counts. This rearrangement joins TRBV6-1 to TRBJ1-1; TRBD1 agrees at 11 bases. V trimming: 10 bases; J trimming: 4 bases; junction bases outside the gene matches: 8. The V gene's germline CDR1 is MNHNS and CDR2 SASEGT. The CDR3 is 14 amino acids. The CDR3 loop reads CAIRLGTGGTEAFF. The CDR3 coding sequence is TGTGCCATCCGCTTGGGGACAGGGGGCACTGAAGCTTTCTTT.

V usage is TRBV27 and J usage is TRBJ2-2; 9 nucleotides line up with TRBD1. The CDR3 covers 14 residues. The ends lost 6 bases at V and 6 bases at J; junction bases unmatched: 5. Per the germline V gene, CDR1 is MNHEY and CDR2 is SMNVEV (reference sequence). The CDR3, as DNA: TGTGCCAGCAGGGGGACAGGGAGCGCCGGGGAGCTGTTTTTT. It specifies CASRGTGSAGELFF.

V gene TRBV18 combines with J gene TRBJ1-2, with 7 bases lining up with TRBD1. V shed 4 bases, J shed 4 bases, and the junction held 6 bases outside the gene matches. CDR1 and CDR2 (germline): KGHSH, LQKENI. CDR3 length: 14 amino acids. CDR3 sequence: CASSLGTELYGYTF. The CDR3 DNA reads as TGTGCCAGCTCACTAGGGACAGAGCTCTATGGCTACACCTTC.

This clone was detected only a few times. The chain recombines TRBV5-6 with TRBJ1-2, with a weak D call TRBD1 (6 bases). The CDR3 is made up of 14 amino acids. The germline CDR1 and CDR2 sequences are SGHDT and YYEEEE. The V gene lost 4 bases and the J gene lost 8 bases, with 18 bases spanning the gap. As DNA, the CDR3 is TGTGCCAGCAGCAAACCACAGGGCGCTGAAGGCTACACCTTC. It is translated as CASSKPQGAEGYTF.